One and the same sample provided the 25 T cell receptor beta chains below, sequenced in a study of blood T cell repertoires in COVID-19. Some clones are missing from TCRdb's copy, which holds only in-frame ones; the method was immunoSEQ multiplex PCR. The repertoire holds about 59,000 clones, over 75% seen once, with around a tenth in the top ten. Sequenced input: peripheral blood. These receptors were collected from a human donor in a cohort sampled during active COVID-19.

The V gene is TRBV5-4, the J gene TRBJ2-1; D possibly corresponds to TRBD1 (5 bases). Germline assignment: CDR1 SGHNT and CDR2 YYREEE (reference sequence). Between the trimmed V and J ends, which lost 4 bases and 4 bases, there was a span of 9 bases. This CDR3 has 13 residues. CDR3 in DNA: TGTGCCAGCAGCGGCGACAGATACAATGAGCAGTTCTTC. Its translation is CASSGDRYNEQFF.

This rearrangement joins TRBV5-6 to TRBJ2-5; D may be TRBD1 (5 bases). Germline CDR1 reads SGHDT; CDR2 reads YYEEEE. This CDR3 comprises 14 residues. V dropped 3 bases and J dropped 5 bases, with 14 bases sitting between them. In nucleotides, the CDR3 is TGTGCCAGCAGCTCTCCTAAGGGGATGGAGACCCAGTACTTC. Translation: CASSSPKGMETQYF. The entire variable domain, with the rest obtained from reference TRBV5-6 and TRBJ2-5, is as follows: DAGVTQSPTHLIKTRGQQVTLRCSPKSGHDTVSWYQQALGQGPQFIFQYYEEEERQRGNFPDRFSGHQFPNYSSELNVNALLLGDSALYLCASSSPKGMETQYFGPGTRLLVL.

This clone was observed once. Other DNA sequences in the sample encode the same CDR3. The CDR3 nucleotides are TGTGCCAGCTCACCACGGACAGGGGCCCTCTCTGGGGCCAACGTCCTGACTTTC. Its protein product is CASSPRTGALSGANVLTF. The chain employs TRBV18 and TRBJ2-6; 9 nucleotides line up with TRBD1. Germline assignment: CDR1 KGHSH and CDR2 LQKENI. After removal of 1 base from V and 0 bases from J, the junction contained 4 bases not matched to a gene. The CDR3 contains 18 residues.

J is TRBJ2-7 and V is TRBV11-2; D is unresolved. Trimming stripped 3 bases from V and 4 bases from J, with 4 bases between. From germline, CDR1 is SGHAT and CDR2 FQNNGV. The CDR3 covers 11 residues. In DNA, the CDR3 is TGTGCCAGCAGCTTCCAATACGAGCAGTACTTC. Its translation: CASSFQYEQYF.

The rearrangement links TRBV5-1 to TRBJ1-4; no reliable D call. The germline V gene has CDR1 SGHRS and CDR2 YFSETQ. V gave up 2 bases and J gave up 0 bases, with 11 bases separating them. The CDR3 covers 16 residues. CDR3 amino acids: CASSLGGLTTNEKLFF. The CDR3 coding sequence is TGCGCCAGCAGCTTAGGAGGGCTTACAACTAATGAAAAACTGTTTTTT.

The chain is built from TRBV6-4 and TRBJ2-1; 12 bases agree with TRBD2. The germline V gene encodes CDR1 MRHNA and CDR2 SNTAGT. The trim removed 6 bases at V and 1 base at J, leaving 7 bases unmatched. The length of the CDR3 is 17 residues. DNA of the CDR3: TGTGCCAGCAGCCCTCAGACTAGCGGGAGTTCCTACAATGAGCAGTTCTTC. Translation gives CASSPQTSGSSYNEQFF.

The CDR3 coding sequence is TGCGCCAGCAGCCAAGATGGCGGGAGTCTACCGAATGAGCAGTTCTTC. Protein product: CASSQDGGSLPNEQFF. The V and J genes are TRBV4-3 and TRBJ2-1; 7 bases align to TRBD2. The CDR3 sequence is 16 residues long. The ends lost 0 bases at V and 7 bases at J; junction bases unmatched: 9. From germline, CDR1 is LGHNA and CDR2 YSLEER.

V is TRBV28 and J is TRBJ2-1; 14 nucleotides agree with TRBD2. CDR3 size: 15 residues. CDR1 MDHEN and CDR2 SYDVKM come from the germline V gene. The junction had 4 bases not matched to a gene; V was cut back by 5 bases and J by 7 bases. The chain's CDR3 is CASSIGTSGSNEQFF. CDR3 nucleotide sequence: TGTGCCAGCAGTATAGGGACTAGCGGGAGTAATGAGCAGTTCTTC.

The V call is TRBV7-2, the J call TRBJ2-2; 8 nucleotides align to TRBD2. Germline values: CDR1 SGHTA, CDR2 FQGNSA. The CDR3 runs to 15 residues. V lost 5 bases, J lost 7 bases, and 9 bases stayed unmatched. The CDR3 DNA is TGTGCCAGCAGCCCCGGGACCAGCGGGGGCGGGGAGCTGTTTTTT. Its protein product is CASSPGTSGGGELFF.

The chain has TRBV29-1 and TRBJ2-3, with 8 bases lining up with TRBD2. V lost 7 bases, J lost 10 bases, and 13 bases stayed unmatched. There are 13 residues in the CDR3. Looked up from germline, CDR1 is SQVTM and CDR2 is ANQGSEA. CDR3 coding DNA: TGCAGCGCCCGGGGGGGGGCCCCTGATGCGCAGTATTTT. Translating gives CSARGGAPDAQYF.

The table lists this clone with a count of one. The rearrangement uses TRBV18 and TRBJ2-2; D gene unclear. The ends were cut back, 3 bases at V and 3 bases at J, with 8 bases in the middle. Per germline, CDR1 KGHSH and CDR2 LQKENI. The length of the CDR3 is 14 residues. CDR3 in DNA: TGTGCCAGCTCACCTCGAGGATACACCGGGGAGCTGTTTTTT. As protein: CASSPRGYTGELFF.

This clone was seen a few times. The chain links TRBV2 to TRBJ2-1; the match to TRBD1 covers 8 bases. With 8 bases clipped from V and 7 bases from J, the junction kept 4 bases outside the gene matches. Germline loops: CDR1 SNHLY, CDR2 FYNNEI. The CDR3 loop spans 12 amino acids. CDR3 protein: CASGRQGNEQFF. For the CDR3, the DNA is TGTGCCAGCGGTCGACAGGGGAATGAGCAGTTCTTC.

The CDR3 spells CASSQDYRGRATDTQYF. CDR3 bases: TGCGCCAGCAGCCAAGATTACAGGGGGCGCGCCACAGATACGCAGTATTTT. The chain combines TRBV4-1 with TRBJ2-3, with 9 bases aligning to TRBD1. V shed 0 bases and J 2 bases; nucleotides not matched to a gene: 6. The germline CDR1 and CDR2 sequences are MGHRA and YSYEKL. The length of the CDR3 is 17 residues.

The J gene is TRBJ2-1, the V gene TRBV6-6, with a possible D match to TRBD1 (6 bases). CDR3 length equals 16 residues. Germline V gene sequence: CDR1 MNHNY, CDR2 SVGAGI (reference sequence). Deletions cut 2 bases from V and 4 bases from J, with 15 bases between. CDR3 amino acids: CASSYRIGTPYNEQFF. The CDR3 DNA reads as TGTGCCAGCAGTTACCGGATCGGGACACCGTACAATGAGCAGTTCTTC.

V gene TRBV6-6 combines with J gene TRBJ2-1; a weak D match, TRBD2 (6 bases). The CDR3 totals 13 residues. Trimming took off 5 bases at V and 6 bases at J, with 11 bases between the two ends. Germline assignment: CDR1 MNHNY and CDR2 SVGAGI (reference sequence). CDR3 sequence: CASSGTSSNEQFF. The CDR3 DNA reads as TGTGCCAGCAGTGGGACTTCCAGCAATGAGCAGTTCTTC.

The J gene is TRBJ1-1, the V gene TRBV6-6; D is unclear. The CDR3 totals 13 residues. V lost 5 bases and J lost 2, with 9 bases in between. The germline gives CDR1 MNHNY, CDR2 SVGAGI (reference sequence). Here the CDR3 reads CASSQYSNTEAFF. The CDR3 DNA follows: TGTGCCAGCAGTCAGTACAGTAACACTGAAGCTTTCTTT.

The genes are TRBV4-3 and TRBJ1-2; D ambiguous. This CDR3 region has 15 residues. CDR1 and CDR2 from the germline V gene are LGHNA and YSLEER. Between the trimmed V and J ends, which lost 1 base and 4 bases, there was a span of 13 bases. CDR3 DNA: TGCGCCAGCAGCCAAGTGGTGTTGGAGGCCTATGGCTACACCTTC. Its protein is CASSQVVLEAYGYTF.

This chain connects TRBV4-1 to TRBJ2-1; TRBD1 agrees at 10 bases. In germline, CDR1 is MGHRA, CDR2 YSYEKL. After removal of 4 bases from V and 12 bases from J, the junction contained 9 bases not matched to a gene. The CDR3 runs to 14 residues. The CDR3 spells CASSRGQGFDPQFF. DNA for the CDR3: TGCGCCAGCAGCCGGGGACAGGGGTTTGACCCGCAGTTCTTC.

The gene calls are TRBV6-5 and TRBJ1-4; 7 bases agree with TRBD1. The germline V gene encodes CDR1 MNHEY and CDR2 SVGAGI. There are 15 residues in the CDR3. The junction had 4 bases not matched to a gene; V was cut back by 6 bases and J by 0 bases. The CDR3 sequence is CASSRGQSTNEKLFF. The CDR3 nucleotides are TGTGCCAGCAGCCGGGGACAGTCAACTAATGAAAAACTGTTTTTT.

The genes are TRBV11-2 and TRBJ1-6, with D perhaps matching TRBD1 (6 bases). Germline CDR1 and CDR2: SGHAT and FQNNGV. The CDR3 loop spans 14 amino acids. Trimming removed 3 bases from V and 5 bases from J, with 8 bases in between. As DNA, the CDR3 is TGTGCCAGCAGCTTGCACAGGGATAATTCACCCCTCCACTTT. Protein: CASSLHRDNSPLHF.

The rearrangement links TRBV19 to TRBJ1-4; possible D gene TRBD1, 6 bases. CDR1 and CDR2 (germline): LNHDA, SQIVND (reference sequence). Trimming shortened V by 3 bases and J by 0 bases, and 14 bases separated the two germline ends. This CDR3 has 17 amino acids. CDR3 DNA sequence: TGTGCCAGTAGTATGGGGGCCAGTAGCTCAACTAATGAAAAACTGTTTTTT. As protein: CASSMGASSSTNEKLFF.

The V gene is TRBV18, the J gene TRBJ2-5; weak D call: TRBD1 (6 bases). The CDR3 covers 14 residues. The germline V gene has CDR1 KGHSH and CDR2 LQKENI. V lost 3 bases and J lost 4, with 12 bases in between. The CDR3 loop is CASSPSRGGETQYF. As DNA, the CDR3 is TGTGCCAGCTCACCCTCCAGGGGCGGAGAGACCCAGTACTTC.

V usage is TRBV28 and J usage is TRBJ2-7; D call uncertain. The CDR3 consists of 15 residues. Germline assignment: CDR1 MDHEN and CDR2 SYDVKM. V dropped 5 bases and J dropped 3 bases, with 17 bases sitting between them. CDR3 residues: CASSTPLGTSYEQYF. The DNA of the CDR3 is TGTGCCAGCAGTACCCCTCTGGGCACAAGCTACGAGCAGTACTTC.

The table lists this clone with a few counts. The rearrangement uses TRBV19 and TRBJ2-7, with D perhaps matching TRBD1 (6 bases). Germline CDR1 is LNHDA and CDR2 is SQIVND (reference sequence). V lost 5 bases, J lost 7 bases, and 21 bases lay in between. This CDR3 has 15 amino acids. The CDR3 bases are TGTGCCAGTAGTCCTATCGGACAGACCTTTCCGGAGCAGTACTTC. It yields the protein CASSPIGQTFPEQYF.

This clone has a single count. At the DNA level, this CDR3 is encoded by other sequences in the same sample as well. The gene calls are TRBV10-3 and TRBJ1-4; 9 bases map to TRBD1. Germline CDR1 reads ENHRY; CDR2 reads SYGVKD. With V trimmed by 6 bases and J by 5 bases, 1 base remained unmatched. The length of the CDR3 is 13 residues. The CDR3 bases are TGTGCCATCAGCGGGACAGGGAATGAAAAACTGTTTTTT. It codes for CAISGTGNEKLFF.